This T cell receptor beta chain was found in a study of CD8 T cells in Susac syndrome. While CD8+ and CD4+ T cells were isolated negatively, TEMRA cells were enriched by FACS. In its sample, this clonotype was seen once. Reverse transcription of 0.5 to 1 ug RNA was performed with random hexamers. Multiplex PCR with immunoSEQ amplified the TCR beta CDR3 across 54 Vbeta and 13 Jbeta. MiXCR, run by TCRdb on the immunoSEQ multiplex PCR reads, gives a single entry per CDR3 protein. In the table there are 20,000 to 25,000 distinct CDR3 sequences, around 94% of which are singletons. CDR1 ENHRY and CDR2 SYGVKD come from the germline V gene. V was pared by 7 bases and J by 0 bases, with 16 bases between. The CDR3 covers 16 residues.

The sequence was collected from a human donor in good health. V usage is TRBV10-3 and J usage is TRBJ2-1; TRBD2 might be the D (6 bases). Sequenced input: CD8+ T cells from PBMCs. This chain's CDR3 is CAIKRGSGRSYNEQFF. In DNA form, the CDR3 reads TGTGCCATCAAGAGGGGTAGCGGACGCTCCTACAATGAGCAGTTCTTC.